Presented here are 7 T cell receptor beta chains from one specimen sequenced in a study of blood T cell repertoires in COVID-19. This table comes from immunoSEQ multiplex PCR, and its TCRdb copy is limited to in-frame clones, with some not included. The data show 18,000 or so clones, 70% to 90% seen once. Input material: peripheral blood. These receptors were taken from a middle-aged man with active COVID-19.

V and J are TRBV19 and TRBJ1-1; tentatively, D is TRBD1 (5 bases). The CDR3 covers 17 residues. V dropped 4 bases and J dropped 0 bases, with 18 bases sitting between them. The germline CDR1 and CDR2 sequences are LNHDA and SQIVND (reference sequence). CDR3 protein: CASSNLRDGGMNTEAFF. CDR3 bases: TGTGCCAGTAGTAACCTCCGGGACGGCGGGATGAACACTGAAGCTTTCTTT.

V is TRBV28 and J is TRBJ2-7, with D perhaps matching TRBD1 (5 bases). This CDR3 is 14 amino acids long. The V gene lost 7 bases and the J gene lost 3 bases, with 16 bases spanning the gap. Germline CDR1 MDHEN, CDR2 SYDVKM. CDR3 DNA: TGTGCCAGCAATAGGGGCCTTGCTCGCTACGAGCAGTACTTC. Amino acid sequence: CASNRGLARYEQYF.

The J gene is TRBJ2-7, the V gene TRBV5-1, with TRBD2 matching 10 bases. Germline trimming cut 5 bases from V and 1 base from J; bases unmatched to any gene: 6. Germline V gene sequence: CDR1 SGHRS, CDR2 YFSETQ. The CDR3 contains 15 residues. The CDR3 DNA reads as TGCGCCAGCAGTTTTGGACTAGCGGATTCCTACGAGCAGTACTTC. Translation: CASSFGLADSYEQYF.

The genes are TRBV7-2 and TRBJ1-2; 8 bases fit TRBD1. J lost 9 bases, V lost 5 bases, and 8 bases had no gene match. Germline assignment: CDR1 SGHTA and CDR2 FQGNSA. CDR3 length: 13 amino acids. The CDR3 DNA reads TGTGCCAGCAGCACAGGACAGGGTTTGAGCTACACCTTC. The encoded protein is CASSTGQGLSYTF.

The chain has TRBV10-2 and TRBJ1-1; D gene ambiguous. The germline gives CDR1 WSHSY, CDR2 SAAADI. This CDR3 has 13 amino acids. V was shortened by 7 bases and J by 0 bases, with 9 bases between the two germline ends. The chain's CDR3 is CASNGNVNTEAFF. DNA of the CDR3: TGCGCCAGCAATGGCAATGTGAACACTGAAGCTTTCTTT.

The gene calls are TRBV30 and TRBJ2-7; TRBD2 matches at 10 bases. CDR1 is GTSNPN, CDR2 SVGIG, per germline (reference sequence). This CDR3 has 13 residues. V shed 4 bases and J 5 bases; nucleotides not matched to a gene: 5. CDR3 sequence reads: CAWNLAGVNEQYF. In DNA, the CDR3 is TGTGCCTGGAATCTAGCGGGAGTCAACGAGCAGTACTTC.

For the CDR3, the DNA is TGTGCCAGCAGCTTAGTAGCGTCGGGACAGGCAAGGGGAGAAGCTTTCTTT. It translates to CASSLVASGQARGEAFF. J is TRBJ1-1 and V is TRBV7-2; 8 bases agree with TRBD1. The CDR3 spans 17 residues. V trimming: 1 base; J trimming: 8 bases; junction bases outside the gene matches: 15. The germline V gene encodes CDR1 SGHTA and CDR2 FQGNSA.